This entry lists 22 T cell receptor beta chains sequenced from one sample in a study of shared clonotypes between healthy human individuals. The assay was immunoSEQ multiplex PCR, and TCRdb's table has in-frame clones only and misses some. The sample records more than 2 million clones, 85% to 95% being singletons. The material sequenced was naive CD4+ T cells sorted from blood. This sample's subset: CD45RA+ positively selected. Receptors originate from a young man in good health.

With respect to this clone: Within the sample, other DNA sequences also encode this same CDR3. The chain employs TRBV7-2 and TRBJ2-1; D remains ambiguous. V was pared by 5 bases and J by 9 bases, with 8 bases between. Per germline, CDR1 SGHTA and CDR2 FQGNSA. This CDR3 contains 11 residues. The CDR3, as DNA: TGTGCCAGCAGCCGAACAAGTGAGCAGTTCTTC. Protein sequence: CASSRTSEQFF.

Comment on this clone: At one end the junction does not follow the germline gene, possibly because of a read error. The chain links TRBV10-3 to TRBJ1-2, with D unresolved. CDR3 length equals 11 residues. From germline, CDR1 is ENHRY and CDR2 SYGVKD. The CDR3 region has the DNA TGTGCCATCAGTGAGACAAATTCGGCCTCCTTC. Protein sequence: CAISETNSASF.

The table lists this clone with a few counts. This sequence joins TRBV5-4 and TRBJ1-6; D unresolved. This CDR3 contains 13 residues. V lost 0 bases to trimming and J lost 10 bases, with 8 bases between them. Germline V gene sequence: CDR1 SGHNT, CDR2 YYREEE (reference sequence). CDR3 amino acids: CASSLEGGSPLHF. The CDR3 nucleotides are TGTGCCAGCAGCTTGGAAGGAGGGTCACCCCTCCACTTT.

The rearrangement uses TRBV19 and TRBJ1-2; TRBD1 aligns across 9 bases. CDR1 and CDR2 from the germline V gene are LNHDA and SQIVND (reference sequence). The CDR3 consists of 13 residues. V shed 5 bases and J 7 bases; nucleotides not matched to a gene: 5. The CDR3 is CASSRTGAPGYTF. The CDR3 nucleotides read TGTGCCAGTAGTCGGACAGGGGCTCCTGGCTACACCTTC.

The chain links TRBV6-1 to TRBJ2-1; 7 bases line up with TRBD2. The germline gives CDR1 MNHNS, CDR2 SASEGT. With V trimmed by 1 base and J by 5 bases, 8 bases remained unmatched. This CDR3 contains 16 residues. CDR3 DNA sequence: TGTGCCAGCAGTGAAGTCGTGACTAGCTGGGACAATGAGCAGTTCTTC. Protein product: CASSEVVTSWDNEQFF.

The J gene is TRBJ2-1, the V gene TRBV10-3; D is possibly TRBD2 (6 bases). There are 12 residues in the CDR3. From germline, CDR1 is ENHRY and CDR2 SYGVKD. V shed 3 bases and J shed 8 bases, with 8 bases lying between them. CDR3 DNA: TGTGCCATCAGTGACTGGGGGGATGAGCAGTTCTTC. It yields the protein CAISDWGDEQFF.

The CDR3 region has the DNA TGTGCCAGCAGCTTGGGAGTAGCGGGAAGAGTCGGGTCCTACGAGCAGTACTTC. Its translation is CASSLGVAGRVGSYEQYF. This sequence joins TRBV5-6 and TRBJ2-7, with 8 bases matching TRBD2. CDR1 is SGHDT, CDR2 YYEEEE, per germline. V gave up 0 bases and J gave up 1 base; unmatched junction bases: 12. The CDR3 loop spans 18 amino acids.

Written as DNA, the CDR3 is TGTGCCAGCAGCCAAGGGGAACCAGATACGCAGTATTTT. Translated: CASSQGEPDTQYF. This chain joins TRBV14 and TRBJ2-3; D is unresolved. CDR1 SGHDN and CDR2 FVKESK come from the germline V gene. This CDR3 comprises 13 residues. Trimming shortened V by 1 base and J by 4 bases, and 6 bases separated the two germline ends.

The genes are TRBV30 and TRBJ2-7, with 13 bases that match TRBD2. Looked up from germline, CDR1 is GTSNPN and CDR2 is SVGIG (reference sequence). Germline trimming cut 3 bases from V and 3 bases from J; bases unmatched to any gene: 5. There are 15 residues in the CDR3. The CDR3 region has the DNA TGTGCCTGGAGCGGGGGACTAGCGGGACTCTACGAGCAGTACTTC. It codes for CAWSGGLAGLYEQYF.

The V and J genes are TRBV9 and TRBJ2-3, with 10 bases lining up with TRBD2. With 0 bases clipped from V and 2 bases from J, the junction kept 3 bases outside the gene matches. This CDR3 comprises 16 residues. Germline CDR1 SGDLS, CDR2 YYNGEE. CDR3 sequence: CASSVVGLADTDTQYF. CDR3 bases: TGTGCCAGCAGCGTAGTAGGACTAGCGGACACAGATACGCAGTATTTT.

The chain is built from TRBV4-1 and TRBJ1-4; TRBD1 might be the D (5 bases). The CDR3 is 15 amino acids. The V end lost 0 bases, the J end lost 1 base, and 6 bases lay between the germline ends. Per germline, CDR1 MGHRA and CDR2 YSYEKL. CDR3 sequence (DNA): TGCGCCAGCAGCCAAGAAAGGGGAACTAATGAAAAACTGTTTTTT. It is translated as CASSQERGTNEKLFF.

V gene TRBV12-5 combines with J gene TRBJ1-3, with TRBD1 matching over 9 bases. The V gene's germline CDR1 is LGHNT and CDR2 FRNRAP. With V trimmed by 6 bases and J by 3 bases, 0 bases remained unmatched. The CDR3 is 13 residues long. DNA of the CDR3: TGTGCTAGTGGGGGACAGGGTGGAAACACCATATATTTT. This translates into CASGGQGGNTIYF. Full variable domain (rest looked up from reference TRBV12-5 and TRBJ1-3): DARVTQTPRHKVTEMGQEVTMRCQPILGHNTVFWYRQTMMQGLELLAYFRNRAPLDDSGMPKDRFSAEMPDATLATLKIQPSEPRDSAVYFCASGGQGGNTIYFGEGSWLTVV.

V gene TRBV7-2 combines with J gene TRBJ2-1; no firm D call. Between the trimmed V and J ends, which lost 2 bases and 4 bases, there was a span of 18 bases. CDR3 size: 17 residues. The germline gives CDR1 SGHTA, CDR2 FQGNSA. The CDR3 DNA sequence: TGTGCCAGCAGCTTATCTCCCCCAAACGTCCAATACAATGAGCAGTTCTTC. It encodes CASSLSPPNVQYNEQFF.

The chain couples TRBV2 to TRBJ2-7; D is ambiguous. Germline lookup yields CDR1 SNHLY and CDR2 FYNNEI. V was pared by 11 bases and J by 9 bases, with 17 bases between. The CDR3 has 11 amino acids. In DNA form, the CDR3 reads TGTGCCGGCCGCGCAGGACCCAGGCAGTACTTC. Protein product: CAGRAGPRQYF.

This clone was seen just once. The genes are TRBV6-6 and TRBJ1-1, with D tentatively TRBD1 (6 bases). The germline gives CDR1 MNHNY, CDR2 SVGAGI (reference sequence). CDR3 length equals 14 residues. Between the trimmed V and J ends, which lost 6 bases and 5 bases, there was a span of 16 bases. CDR3 bases: TGTGCCAGCAGCGCGGGCCGCGGGACAACTGAAGCTTTCTTT. This codes for CASSAGRGTTEAFF.

The J gene is TRBJ1-3, the V gene TRBV30; TRBD1 agrees at 9 bases. With 2 bases clipped from V and 2 bases from J, the junction kept 4 bases outside the gene matches. The CDR3 runs to 15 residues. CDR1 and CDR2 (germline): GTSNPN, SVGIG (reference sequence). CDR3 amino acids: CAWSPGTGTGNTIYF. The CDR3 DNA is TGTGCCTGGAGTCCCGGGACAGGGACTGGAAACACCATATATTTT.

This sequence joins TRBV7-2 and TRBJ1-3; D remains ambiguous. This CDR3 spans 15 amino acids. Germline-derived CDR1 and CDR2 are SGHTA and FQGNSA. Trimming shortened V by 3 bases and J by 4 bases, and 13 bases separated the two germline ends. CDR3 nucleotides: TGTGCCAGCAGCTTTTCAGGCGCGGTGGGAAACACCATATATTTT. This encodes CASSFSGAVGNTIYF.

The chain has TRBV7-2 and TRBJ2-2, with a weak D call TRBD2 (6 bases). V was cut by 4 bases and J by 5 bases, with 23 bases left in between. Germline CDR1 SGHTA, CDR2 FQGNSA. There are 18 residues in the CDR3. This CDR3 is CASSSPRTSPVRTGELFF. In nucleotides, the CDR3 is TGTGCCAGCAGCTCCCCCCGTACTAGCCCGGTTCGGACCGGGGAGCTGTTTTTT.

The chain has TRBV5-1 and TRBJ2-7; D is uncertain. This CDR3 has 14 residues. The V end lost 1 base, the J end lost 4 bases, and 12 bases lay between the germline ends. CDR1 is SGHRS and CDR2 is YFSETQ in the germline V gene. CDR3 in DNA: TGCGCCAGCAGCTTGTTTGCAGAGTCGTACGAGCAGTACTTC. It translates to CASSLFAESYEQYF. The variable domain in full, with the rest retrieved from reference TRBV5-1 and TRBJ2-7, is KAGVTQTPRYLIKTRGQQVTLSCSPISGHRSVSWYQQTPGQGLQFLFEYFSETQRNKGNFPGRFSGRQFSNSRSEMNVSTLELGDSALYLCASSLFAESYEQYFGPGTRLTVT.

This clone has only a few counts. The chain combines TRBV25-1 with TRBJ1-6; a weak D match, TRBD1 (6 bases). Deletions cut 5 bases from V and 16 bases from J, with 12 bases between. The CDR3 has 11 amino acids. Looked up from germline, CDR1 is MGHDK and CDR2 is SYGVNS. This CDR3 reads CASSKGGLLHF. In DNA form, the CDR3 reads TGTGCCAGCAGTAAAGGGGGACTTCTCCACTTT.

The CDR3 loop is CASRVPSANQETQYF. CDR3 DNA: TGCGCCAGCAGAGTCCCTAGCGCGAACCAAGAGACCCAGTACTTC. This chain connects TRBV5-1 to TRBJ2-5; D may be TRBD2 (6 bases). Germline V gene lookup returns CDR1 SGHRS and CDR2 YFSETQ. Trimming shortened V by 5 bases and J by 0 bases, and 14 bases separated the two germline ends. The CDR3 totals 15 residues.

This clone was recorded only once. This chain links TRBV20-1 with TRBJ1-4; TRBD1 matches 7 bases. The CDR3 sequence is 11 residues long. V dropped 6 bases and J dropped 10; count of bases not matched to a gene: 5. Germline V gives CDR1 DFQATT, CDR2 SNEGSKA (reference sequence). CDR3 region: CSAPGQRKLFF. The CDR3 bases are TGCAGTGCCCCGGGACAGCGAAAACTGTTTTTT.